Below are 9 T cell receptor beta chains sequenced from a single sample in a study of cytomegalovirus exposure and HLA in healthy donors. It was with 60 Vbeta and 13 Jbeta primers that the PCR ran. The data were produced by immunoSEQ multiplex PCR, yet TCRdb's version contains in-frame clones alone and is incomplete. Of about 140,000 clones in the sample, about 77% are singletons; the top ten hold around 1.5%. Sequenced: PBMCs. The receptors come from a female donor in good health and CMV-seronegative.

This clone was detected only once. The gene calls are TRBV30 and TRBJ2-7, with D possibly matching TRBD1 (5 bases). CDR1 and CDR2 (germline): GTSNPN, SVGIG (reference sequence). The CDR3 is made up of 12 amino acids. Trimming removed 2 bases from V and 7 bases from J, with 12 bases in between. CDR3 nucleotide sequence: TGTGCCTGGAGTAGGGGATTGATGGAGCAGTACTTC. It translates to CAWSRGLMEQYF.

The V gene is TRBV10-1, the J gene TRBJ1-1; weak D call: TRBD1 (6 bases). Germline loops: CDR1 WNHNN, CDR2 SYGVQD (reference sequence). The CDR3 covers 13 residues. The germline V and J ends were trimmed by 4 bases and 8 bases, with 14 bases remaining between them. In nucleotides, the CDR3 is TGCGCCAGCAGTGTTGCGGCAGGGGAGGAAGCTTTCTTT. This sequence encodes CASSVAAGEEAFF.

This chain links TRBV7-9 with TRBJ2-7; 7 positions match TRBD1. In germline, CDR1 is SEHNR, CDR2 FQNEAQ (reference sequence). This CDR3 has 15 residues. Losses at the gene ends were 5 bases for V and 1 base for J; bases not matched to a gene: 8. The CDR3 bases are TGTGCCAGCAGCCCGTCGACAGGGAGTTCCTACGAGCAGTACTTC. It is translated as CASSPSTGSSYEQYF.

The chain is built from TRBV28 and TRBJ2-5; D is possibly TRBD1 (5 bases). V gave up 7 bases and J gave up 5 bases, with 20 bases separating them. Germline-derived CDR1 and CDR2 are MDHEN and SYDVKM. This CDR3 is built from 15 residues. The CDR3, as DNA: TGTGCCAGCACCCTAACGGAAGGGGTCAGGGAGACCCAGTACTTC. Protein sequence: CASTLTEGVRETQYF.

The chain has TRBV9 and TRBJ2-7; perhaps TRBD2 as D (6 bases). Trimming took 6 bases from V and 0 from J, leaving 13 bases between them. CDR3 length equals 14 residues. The germline gives CDR1 SGDLS, CDR2 YYNGEE. The DNA for the CDR3 is TGTGCCAGCACGCGTGGAGGGGACTCCTACGAGCAGTACTTC. Protein product: CASTRGGDSYEQYF.

Only one count was recorded for this clone. This chain connects TRBV4-1 to TRBJ2-3, with 14 bases that match TRBD2. CDR1 MGHRA and CDR2 YSYEKL come from the germline V gene. The V segment lost 5 bases and the J segment 3 bases; nucleotides outside the gene matches: 16. The CDR3 runs 20 residues. CDR3 in amino acids: CASSSRLAGGPVVVTDTQYF. DNA for the CDR3: TGCGCCAGCAGCTCTCGACTAGCGGGGGGGCCCGTGGTTGTGACAGATACGCAGTATTTT.

The CDR3 spells CASSLDLYGEAFF. The CDR3 DNA reads as TGTGCCAGCAGCTTAGATCTGTACGGTGAAGCTTTCTTT. The chain has TRBV11-3 and TRBJ1-1; no definite D call. Germline CDR1 SGHNT, CDR2 YENEEA. V was cut by 0 bases and J by 7 bases, with 9 bases left in between. This CDR3 has 13 amino acids. The full variable domain, with the rest looked up from reference TRBV11-3 and TRBJ1-1, is EAGVVQSPRYKIIEKKQPVAFWCNPISGHNTLYWYLQNLGQGPELLIRYENEEAVDDSQLPKDRFSAERLKGVDSTLKIQPAELGDSAVYLCASSLDLYGEAFFGQGTRLTVV.

This rearrangement joins TRBV10-1 to TRBJ2-3; 7 nucleotides agree with TRBD1. This CDR3 has 14 residues. Looked up from germline, CDR1 is WNHNN and CDR2 is SYGVQD (reference sequence). V shed 6 bases, J shed 2 bases, and the junction held 5 bases outside the gene matches. The CDR3 DNA follows: TGCGCCAGCAGCGAACAGGGGACCACAGATACGCAGTATTTT. Translating gives CASSEQGTTDTQYF.

This clone has at least ten counts. The chain links TRBV6-5 to TRBJ1-1, with D unclear. This CDR3 is 13 amino acids long. Germline V CDR1 and CDR2: MNHEY, SVGAGI. V dropped 2 bases and J dropped 4 bases, with 8 bases sitting between them. The CDR3 protein is CASSYGQFTEAFF. CDR3 coding DNA: TGTGCCAGCAGTTACGGCCAATTCACTGAAGCTTTCTTT.